The rows below give T cell receptor beta chains drawn from one sample of a study of graft-versus-host responses after intestinal transplantation. Clones were sequenced by immunoSEQ multiplex PCR, and TCRdb holds only the in-frame ones, with some missing. This sample yields 35,000 to 40,000 clones, of which roughly 90% are seen a single time; roughly 18% belongs to the top ten. The sample here was ileum tissue, taken around seven months after intestinal transplant. The receptors shown here come from a human patient who received an intestinal transplant, so some T cells may come from the graft donor. Each CDR3 is given with its conserved first and last residue. Clone size is stated in some rows and not others, as once, few, many or a class when expanded.

J: TRBJ2-7
V: TRBV4-1
size: once
CDR3: CASSQVWAGEAYEQYF

J: TRBJ2-1
V: TRBV11-2
size: NA
CDR3: CASTGKTTGGLGNEQFF

J: TRBJ1-2
V: TRBV9
size: NA
CDR3: CASSVEMGRGYGYTF

J: TRBJ1-2
V: TRBV29-1
size: NA
CDR3: CSVESGQPAVRGYTF

J: TRBJ2-1
V: TRBV19
size: NA
CDR3: CASSIGGAGDVEQFF

J: TRBJ2-6
V: TRBV11-2
size: NA
CDR3: CASSLGGVGANVLTF

J: TRBJ1-2
V: TRBV13
size: NA
CDR3: CASSYGYTF

J: TRBJ2-7
V: TRBV7-2
size: NA
CDR3: CASSLRTSGSSSEQYF

J: TRBJ1-5
V: TRBV7-2
size: NA
CDR3: CASSLSWGPTSQPQHF

J: TRBJ2-3
V: TRBV5-4
size: NA
CDR3: CASGGGGTDTQYF

J: TRBJ1-4
V: TRBV19
size: NA
CDR3: CASSRGGAEEKLFF

J: TRBJ1-2
V: TRBV2
size: NA
CDR3: CASSQISGGYTF

J: TRBJ1-3
V: TRBV7-2
size: NA
CDR3: CASSSSVHRGRGNTIYF

J: TRBJ2-7
V: TRBV28
size: NA
CDR3: CASRESDYEQYF

J: TRBJ2-1
V: TRBV28
size: NA
CDR3: CASSLHLAGGYNEQFF

J: TRBJ1-4
V: TRBV4-2
size: NA
CDR3: CASSRGAGGVEKLFF

J: TRBJ2-3
V: TRBV27
size: NA
CDR3: CASSFQGRGWGDTQYF

J: TRBJ2-3
V: TRBV4-1
size: NA
CDR3: CASSPLLVYTDTQYF

J: TRBJ2-7
V: TRBV11-2
size: NA
CDR3: CASSPDRGGEQYF

J: TRBJ2-2
V: TRBV5-1
size: NA
CDR3: CASSRGLATMAGELFF

J: TRBJ1-5
V: TRBV19
size: NA
CDR3: CASSIVRQDGNQPQHF

J: TRBJ1-2
V: TRBV18
size: NA
CDR3: CASSPPGTLGYTF

J: TRBJ2-1
V: TRBV4-1
size: NA
CDR3: CASSQERDEQFF

J: TRBJ2-7
V: TRBV6-1
size: NA
CDR3: CASRLGINSYEQYF

J: TRBJ2-2
V: TRBV7-9
size: NA
CDR3: CARQGSGELFF

J: TRBJ2-4
V: TRBV28
size: NA
CDR3: CASTSDRAKNIQYF

J: TRBJ2-5
V: TRBV21-1
size: NA
CDR3: CASLRGRLQETQYF

J: TRBJ1-2
V: TRBV19
size: NA
CDR3: CASSILRGNYGYTF

J: TRBJ1-2
V: TRBV28
size: NA
CDR3: CASRQRTDYGYTF

J: TRBJ2-7
V: TRBV6-5
size: once
CDR3: CASSYAQGAQYF

J: TRBJ1-1
V: TRBV28
size: NA
CDR3: CASSPGGLNTEAFF

J: TRBJ2-2
V: TRBV9
size: NA
CDR3: CASSPSGRENTGELFF

J: TRBJ2-3
V: TRBV30
size: once
CDR3: CAWSYGGGATDTQYF

J: TRBJ2-1
V: TRBV7-7
size: NA
CDR3: CASSLASRTPYNEQFF

J: TRBJ2-7
V: TRBV28
size: NA
CDR3: CASSRGQPYEQYF

J: TRBJ1-5
V: TRBV7-8
size: NA
CDR3: CASSSPDRAHQPQHF

J: TRBJ1-4
V: TRBV28
size: NA
CDR3: CASSFADATNEKLFF

J: TRBJ2-7
V: TRBV29-1
size: NA
CDR3: CSVVSTVYEQYF

J: TRBJ1-1
V: TRBV11-1
size: few
CDR3: CASSLGRGPTEAFF

J: TRBJ1-6
V: TRBV19
size: NA
CDR3: CASSISGTTYNSPLHF

J: TRBJ2-7
V: TRBV7-6
size: NA
CDR3: CASSLGDSPYEQYF

J: TRBJ2-7
V: TRBV19
size: NA
CDR3: CASSILASGSHEQYF

J: TRBJ2-2
V: TRBV11-2
size: NA
CDR3: CASSRLANTGELFF

J: TRBJ2-5
V: TRBV27
size: NA
CDR3: CASSPRGYQETQYF

J: TRBJ1-5
V: TRBV27
size: NA
CDR3: CASSFDSDQPQHF

J: TRBJ2-7
V: TRBV5-1
size: once
CDR3: CASSLASRTYEQYF

J: TRBJ2-1
V: TRBV21-1
size: few
CDR3: CASSRPTSGVYNEQFF

J: TRBJ2-3
V: TRBV6-1
size: NA
CDR3: CASSLLAGTTDTQYF

J: TRBJ2-1
V: TRBV27
size: NA
CDR3: CASQRYNEQFF

J: TRBJ2-5
V: TRBV29-1
size: NA
CDR3: CSVDLGFGGETQYF